This TCR beta chain was captured by sequencing in a study of human T cells and chemical hapten exposure. General study findings and limits: Large CDR3 similarity clusters arose significantly more often from expanded TCRs than from controls. As the donors had alopecia, their immune response may differ from healthy people's.

Trimming removed 5 bases from V and 8 bases from J; junction bases left unmatched: 5. From germline, CDR1 is MNHNY and CDR2 SVGAGI (reference sequence). The CDR3 consists of 12 residues. The library tagged individual cDNA molecules with unique molecular identifiers. Each CDR3 protein gets one entry after TCRdb re-called the RACE reads with MiXCR. Of a few hundred thousand distinct CDR3 sequences in the sample, about 6% were seen once. This clonotype was seen ten or more times. Its antigen is currently unknown. The sample's time point: patch test 2, 6 weeks after DPC sensitization. The treatment denotes: therapeutic diphenylcyclopropenone sensitization with weekly scalp DPC. Suited to DPC and affected by alopecia, the donors ranged from 18 to 70 years old.

The genes are TRBV6-6 and TRBJ1-1; 7 bases map to TRBD1. This material consisted of whole blood, taken in connection with sensitization to the hapten diphenylcyclopropenone (DPC). The clonotype originates from a woman in her late teens or twenties with alopecia areata. Some clones in this sample may be carry-over from other donors' samples. The CDR3: CASSQKDREAFF. The CDR3 DNA is TGTGCCAGCAGTCAGAAGGACAGGGAAGCTTTCTTT.